The T cell receptor (beta chain) described here comes from a study of monozygotic twins with inflammatory bowel disease. The CDR3 is made up of 15 amino acids. CDR1 is SGHVS, CDR2 FQNEAQ, per germline. For each CDR3 protein, TCRdb gives one entry from its re-call of the 5' RACE reads, without DNA. Here the sample table reports about 210,000 distinct CDR3 sequences. The receptor's source is a human donor with ulcerative colitis or Crohn's disease, or a healthy co-twin of an affected twin (not recorded which). Sequencing was carried out using blood. J is TRBJ2-4 and V is TRBV7-8. CDR3 in amino acids: CASSLDEVGKNIQYF.